One and the same sample provided the 29 T cell receptor beta chains below, sequenced in a study of STAT5B mutations in CD4+ large granular lymphocyte leukemia. Assay: immunoSEQ multiplex PCR; the TCRdb copy retains only in-frame clones and omits some. In the table there are 30,000 to 40,000 clones, approximately 89% of which are singletons. Sequenced material: CD4+ T cells from blood buffy coats. These receptors all come from a human donor in good health.

This clone turned up a few times. The chain couples TRBV5-6 to TRBJ1-2; 7 bases agree with TRBD1. The CDR3 is 13 amino acids. The J segment lost 3 bases and the V segment lost 4 bases, leaving 3 bases of the junction unmatched. Germline values: CDR1 SGHDT, CDR2 YYEEEE. The CDR3 DNA sequence: TGTGCCAGCAGCCCTGACAGGGACTATGGCTACACCTTC. This sequence encodes CASSPDRDYGYTF.

The chain combines TRBV2 with TRBJ2-1; a weak D match, TRBD1 (5 bases). Germline CDR1 SNHLY, CDR2 FYNNEI. The CDR3 extends over 13 amino acids. V gave up 7 bases and J gave up 8 bases, with 15 bases separating them. The CDR3 nucleotides read TGTGCCAGCATAGGGCAGGGTGTAGATGAGCAGTTCTTC. Protein: CASIGQGVDEQFF. The complete variable domain, with remaining parts taken from reference TRBV2 and TRBJ2-1, reads EPEVTQTPSHQVTQMGQEVILRCVPISNHLYFYWYRQILGQKVEFLVSFYNNEISEKSEIFDDQFSVERPDGSNFTLKIRSTKLEDSAMYFCASIGQGVDEQFFGPGTRLTVL.

The chain is built from TRBV9 and TRBJ1-6; tentative D call: TRBD1 (5 bases). Germline assignment: CDR1 SGDLS and CDR2 YYNGEE. CDR3 length: 15 residues. The ends were cut back, 3 bases at V and 10 bases at J, with 17 bases in the middle. The CDR3 DNA is TGTGCCAGCAGCGCCTTTGCAGGGCGAGGCTCACCCCTCCACTTT. Amino acids: CASSAFAGRGSPLHF. The complete variable domain, with remaining parts taken from reference TRBV9 and TRBJ1-6, reads DSGVTQTPKHLITATGQRVTLRCSPRSGDLSVYWYQQSLDQGLQFLIQYYNGEERAKGNILERFSAQQFPDLHSELNLSSLELGDSALYFCASSAFAGRGSPLHFGNGTRLTVT.

This chain links TRBV30 with TRBJ1-6; D is undetermined. The CDR3 runs to 15 residues. Trimming shortened V by 0 bases and J by 0 bases, and 6 bases separated the two germline ends. From germline, CDR1 is GTSNPN and CDR2 SVGIG (reference sequence). For the CDR3, the DNA is TGTGCCTGGAGTGTACGAAACTCCTATAATTCACCCCTCCACTTT. Translating it yields CAWSVRNSYNSPLHF. Together with reference TRBV30 and TRBJ1-6, the CDR3 gives the full variable domain: SQTIHQWPATLVQPVGSPLSLECTVEGTSNPNLYWYRQAAGRGLQLLFYSVGIGQISSEVPQNLSASRPQDRQFILSSKKLLLSDSGFYLCAWSVRNSYNSPLHFGNGTRLTVT.

The V gene is TRBV10-1, the J gene TRBJ2-3; 7 nucleotides line up with TRBD1. Germline CDR1 is WNHNN and CDR2 is SYGVQD (reference sequence). The CDR3 extends over 15 amino acids. Losses at the gene ends were 5 bases for V and 3 bases for J; bases not matched to a gene: 8. CDR3 amino acids: CASSPDRAVTDTQYF. For the CDR3, the DNA is TGCGCCAGCAGTCCAGACAGGGCGGTGACAGATACGCAGTATTTT.

As DNA, the CDR3 is TGCAGCGCGGACAGGGGGCGTTTCACCGGGGAGCTGTTTTTT. Its protein is CSADRGRFTGELFF. V gene TRBV29-1 combines with J gene TRBJ2-2; 11 bases line up with TRBD1. The CDR3 totals 14 residues. Germline-derived CDR1 and CDR2 are SQVTM and ANQGSEA. Trimming took 7 bases from V and 4 from J; bases not matched to a gene: 5.

The chain links TRBV7-7 to TRBJ2-2; D ambiguous. Germline values: CDR1 SSHAT, CDR2 FNYEAQ (reference sequence). V lost 2 bases and J lost 0, with 10 bases in between. This CDR3 spans 16 amino acids. The CDR3: CASSLSPPPNTGELFF. The DNA for the CDR3 is TGTGCCAGCAGCTTATCACCCCCGCCGAACACCGGGGAGCTGTTTTTT.

The rearrangement uses TRBV9 and TRBJ2-3; 9 nucleotides align to TRBD1. Germline lookup yields CDR1 SGDLS and CDR2 YYNGEE. This CDR3 comprises 19 residues. J lost 3 bases, V lost 0 bases, and 14 bases had no gene match. CDR3 sequence reads: CASSVEGAPGTGRTDTQYF. In DNA, the CDR3 is TGTGCCAGCAGCGTAGAGGGGGCCCCCGGGACAGGGAGGACAGATACGCAGTATTTT.

This chain links TRBV5-1 with TRBJ1-2; D is ambiguous. The CDR3 spans 16 residues. Between the trimmed V and J ends, which lost 0 bases and 5 bases, there was a span of 17 bases. Germline CDR1 and CDR2: SGHRS and YFSETQ. The chain's CDR3 is CASSLVGLPDGYGYTF. CDR3 DNA: TGCGCCAGCAGCTTGGTTGGGCTCCCCGACGGGTATGGCTACACCTTC.

CDR3 sequence reads: CASSSTPATSPFGFYEQYF. Here the CDR3 DNA reads TGTGCCAGCAGTTCTACCCCCGCCACTAGCCCTTTCGGGTTCTACGAGCAGTACTTC. The chain recombines TRBV27 with TRBJ2-7; D might be TRBD2 (6 bases). This CDR3 has 19 amino acids. Germline-derived CDR1 and CDR2 are MNHEY and SMNVEV (reference sequence). The V gene lost 4 bases and the J gene lost 3 bases, with 28 bases spanning the gap.

CDR3 coding DNA: TGCGCCAGCAGCTTGTGGGGGAAGTCCGGGGCCAACGTCCTGACTTTC. This sequence encodes CASSLWGKSGANVLTF. V gene TRBV5-1 combines with J gene TRBJ2-6, with D perhaps being TRBD1 or TRBD2 (5 bases each). There are 16 residues in the CDR3. Trimming stripped 1 base from V and 4 bases from J, with 12 bases between. Germline assignment: CDR1 SGHRS and CDR2 YFSETQ. The full variable domain, completed using reference TRBV5-1 and TRBJ2-6, is KAGVTQTPRYLIKTRGQQVTLSCSPISGHRSVSWYQQTPGQGLQFLFEYFSETQRNKGNFPGRFSGRQFSNSRSEMNVSTLELGDSALYLCASSLWGKSGANVLTFGAGSRLTVL.

The chain links TRBV13 to TRBJ1-2; 8 bases align to TRBD1. This CDR3 comprises 14 residues. Germline-derived CDR1 and CDR2 are PRHDT and FYEKMQ (reference sequence). With 4 bases clipped from V and 2 bases from J, the junction kept 3 bases outside the gene matches. The CDR3 DNA sequence: TGTGCCAGCAGCTACGGACAGGGAAACTATGGCTACACCTTC. This codes for CASSYGQGNYGYTF.

This clone was seen only a few times. The chain combines TRBV5-1 with TRBJ2-5, with 12 bases lining up with TRBD2. The CDR3 length is 14 residues. Germline V gene sequence: CDR1 SGHRS, CDR2 YFSETQ. V shed 5 bases and J 5 bases; nucleotides not matched to a gene: 4. The CDR3 DNA is TGCGCCAGCAGGCCGGGACTAGCGGGCGAGACCCAGTACTTC. Protein product: CASRPGLAGETQYF. Combining the CDR3 with reference TRBV5-1 and TRBJ2-5 gives the whole variable domain KAGVTQTPRYLIKTRGQQVTLSCSPISGHRSVSWYQQTPGQGLQFLFEYFSETQRNKGNFPGRFSGRQFSNSRSEMNVSTLELGDSALYLCASRPGLAGETQYFGPGTRLLVL.

The rearrangement links TRBV7-2 to TRBJ2-3; D gene uncertain. The germline CDR1 and CDR2 sequences are SGHTA and FQGNSA. Deletions cut 1 base from V and 4 bases from J, with 6 bases between. The CDR3 spans 13 residues. The CDR3 spells CASSLVLADTQYF. The CDR3 region has the DNA TGTGCCAGCAGCTTAGTTCTCGCAGATACGCAGTATTTT.

This clone was seen only a few times. The V gene is TRBV6-5, the J gene TRBJ1-2; tentatively, D is TRBD1 (6 bases). The CDR3 runs 13 residues. V lost 2 bases, J lost 6 bases, and 10 bases lay in between. Germline values: CDR1 MNHEY, CDR2 SVGAGI. The CDR3 loop reads CASSYIQGDGYTF. In DNA, the CDR3 is TGTGCCAGCAGTTACATACAGGGTGATGGCTACACCTTC.

The chain combines TRBV7-9 with TRBJ2-5; 8 bases agree with TRBD2. The CDR3 loop spans 14 amino acids. The ends lost 5 bases at V and 5 bases at J; junction bases unmatched: 7. The germline V gene encodes CDR1 SEHNR and CDR2 FQNEAQ (reference sequence). The CDR3 spells CASSRPGGAETQYF. CDR3 nucleotides: TGTGCCAGCAGCCGACCGGGGGGGGCGGAGACCCAGTACTTC.

The chain combines TRBV6-6 with TRBJ1-2; maybe TRBD1 (6 bases). Germline assignment: CDR1 MNHNY and CDR2 SVGAGI (reference sequence). V shed 2 bases and J shed 4 bases, with 14 bases lying between them. CDR3 length: 15 amino acids. The CDR3: CASSYLRDTGYGYTF. CDR3 in DNA: TGTGCCAGCAGTTACCTAAGGGACACTGGCTATGGCTACACCTTC.

The chain carries TRBV6-5 and TRBJ1-1, with D possibly being TRBD1 (5 bases). The CDR3 sequence is 12 residues long. V lost 9 bases, J lost 3 bases, and 11 bases lay in between. CDR1 and CDR2 from the germline V gene are MNHEY and SVGAGI. The CDR3 DNA sequence: TGTGCCAGTCGGGGGGGATACACTGAAGCTTTCTTT. This codes for CASRGGYTEAFF.

The CDR3, as DNA: TGTGCCAGCAGCCCCCCGGAGGGTCGTTTTCCCTACGAGCAGTACTTC. The encoded protein is CASSPPEGRFPYEQYF. V is TRBV21-1 and J is TRBJ2-7; TRBD2, the table's D call, lacks a check against the DNA. TRBV21-1 is shown as a pseudogene. The CDR3 is made up of 16 amino acids.

This clone was detected only once. The chain carries TRBV7-3 and TRBJ2-1, with D unclear. The CDR3 spans 13 residues. Germline V CDR1 and CDR2: SGHTA, FQGTGA. Trimming pared 5 bases from V and 7 bases from J, leaving 12 bases between. CDR3 coding DNA: TGTGCCAGCAGCCGAAACTGGGGTAATGAGCAGTTCTTC. Amino acids: CASSRNWGNEQFF.

The rearrangement joins TRBV10-3 to TRBJ1-1; D not resolved. This CDR3 has 13 amino acids. V lost 6 bases and J lost 2, with 10 bases in between. Germline CDR1 reads ENHRY; CDR2 reads SYGVKD. The CDR3 DNA reads as TGTGCCATCAGGCTGGACGGAAACACTGAAGCTTTCTTT. Amino acids: CAIRLDGNTEAFF.

The chain couples TRBV5-8 to TRBJ2-7; weak D call: TRBD1 (6 bases). Germline V gene sequence: CDR1 SGHTS, CDR2 YDEGEE. V was clipped by 2 bases and J by 7 bases, with 16 bases between them. The CDR3 sequence is 14 residues long. The CDR3 nucleotides read TGTGCCAGCAGCTTAAGGACAGACGTACGGGAGCAGTACTTC. Protein product: CASSLRTDVREQYF.

The rearrangement uses TRBV20-1 and TRBJ1-4; D is unclear. Trimming stripped 3 bases from V and 5 bases from J, with 4 bases between. This CDR3 has 11 amino acids. Looked up from germline, CDR1 is DFQATT and CDR2 is SNEGSKA (reference sequence). CDR3 protein: CSARGNEKLFF. In DNA, the CDR3 is TGCAGTGCTAGGGGGAATGAAAAACTGTTTTTT.

The chain is built from TRBV7-9 and TRBJ2-7; TRBD2 matches 9 bases. V shed 5 bases, J shed 6 bases, and the junction held 14 bases outside the gene matches. The CDR3 loop spans 16 amino acids. Germline V gene sequence: CDR1 SEHNR, CDR2 FQNEAQ (reference sequence). The CDR3 sequence: CASSNPGAGGPSEQYF. DNA of the CDR3: TGTGCCAGCAGCAACCCTGGGGCGGGAGGGCCAAGCGAGCAGTACTTC.

The chain couples TRBV30 to TRBJ2-7; TRBD2 aligns across 9 bases. The CDR3 sequence is 12 residues long. Per the germline V gene, CDR1 is GTSNPN and CDR2 is SVGIG (reference sequence). This CDR3 is CASGSGSYEQYF. DNA of the CDR3: TGTGCTAGCGGGAGCGGGTCCTACGAGCAGTACTTC.

The V gene is TRBV5-1, the J gene TRBJ2-1, with TRBD2 matching 9 bases. V lost 3 bases, J lost 8 bases, and 3 bases stayed unmatched. Germline CDR1 SGHRS, CDR2 YFSETQ. The CDR3 length is 13 residues. CDR3 in amino acids: CASSYRLADEQFF. CDR3 nucleotides: TGCGCCAGCAGCTACAGACTAGCGGATGAGCAGTTCTTC.

The chain links TRBV11-2 to TRBJ2-7; D unclear. Germline V gives CDR1 SGHAT, CDR2 FQNNGV. The CDR3 runs to 13 residues. V was shortened by 1 base and J by 3 bases, with 7 bases between the two germline ends. The CDR3 region is CASSLGPLYEQYF. The CDR3 nucleotides read TGTGCCAGCAGCTTAGGACCGCTCTACGAGCAGTACTTC. The whole variable domain, remainder taken from reference TRBV11-2 and TRBJ2-7, is EAGVAQSPRYKIIEKRQSVAFWCNPISGHATLYWYQQILGQGPKLLIQFQNNGVVDDSQLPKDRFSAERLKGVDSTLKIQPAKLEDSAVYLCASSLGPLYEQYFGPGTRLTVT.

The chain employs TRBV1 and TRBJ2-1; the table's D call TRBD1 went unverified against the DNA. TRBV1 counts as a pseudogene. The CDR3 loop spans 20 amino acids. CDR3 protein: CTSSQDGGLGPELTYNEQFF. For the CDR3, the DNA is TGCACCAGCAGCCAAGATGGGGGCCTCGGCCCGGAGTTAACCTACAATGAGCAGTTCTTC.

This chain joins TRBV2 and TRBJ1-3; D unresolved. Germline V gene sequence: CDR1 SNHLY, CDR2 FYNNEI. This CDR3 contains 15 residues. Trimming took off 4 bases at V and 0 bases at J, with 10 bases between the two ends. The CDR3 loop reads CASSVGGFSGNTIYF. CDR3 DNA sequence: TGTGCCAGCAGTGTGGGAGGCTTCTCTGGAAACACCATATATTTT.